This T cell receptor (beta chain) derives from a study of blood T cells in healthy people across ages. With regard to this clonotype: The antigen is undetermined. At one end, the junction sequence differs from germline, possibly due to a read error.

Together with a sample-barcoded 5' primer, a J-beta primer mix was included in a second PCR lasting about 7 to 11 cycles. Every single cDNA molecule received a tag from a template-switch adaptor with 12 random nucleotides. From the 5' RACE reads, TCRdb called clonotypes with MiXCR, one entry per CDR3 protein. The data show 800,000 to 1,000,000 distinct CDR3 sequences, around 49% seen once. General observations from the study: Higher diversity and more naive CD4+ cells were features of long-lived donors, compared to aged donors.

From germline, CDR1 is LNHNV and CDR2 YYDKDF (reference sequence). The CDR3 is made up of 15 amino acids. The donors, aged 6 to 90, were healthy Caucasians from Russia. The rearrangement links TRBV15 to TRBJ2-7; D is ambiguous. The sequence was obtained from a man aged 25 to 40 in good health. The sequenced material came from blood. The CDR3, as DNA: TGCGCCACCAGCAGATCTCTCGACGGCTCCTACGAGCAGTACTTC. Its protein is CATSRSLDGSYEQYF.